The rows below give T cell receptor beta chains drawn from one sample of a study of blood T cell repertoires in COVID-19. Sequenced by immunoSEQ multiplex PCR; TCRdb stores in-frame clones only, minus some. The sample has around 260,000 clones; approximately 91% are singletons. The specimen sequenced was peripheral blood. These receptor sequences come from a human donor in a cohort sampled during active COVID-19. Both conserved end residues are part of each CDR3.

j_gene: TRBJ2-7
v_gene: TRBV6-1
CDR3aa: CASSEAGGPYEQYF

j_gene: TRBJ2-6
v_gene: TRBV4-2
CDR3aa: CASSQDATGTASGANVLTF

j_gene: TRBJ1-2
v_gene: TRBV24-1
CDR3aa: CATSDPIRGSYGYTF

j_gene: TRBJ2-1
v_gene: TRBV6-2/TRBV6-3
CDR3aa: CASSPLAGGYNEQFF

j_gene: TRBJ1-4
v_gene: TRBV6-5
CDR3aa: CASRTHRPHEKLFF

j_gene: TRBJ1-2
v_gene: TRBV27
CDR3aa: CASSRQGALFYGYTF

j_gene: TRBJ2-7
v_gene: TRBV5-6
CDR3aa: CASSTGLAGGLYEQYF

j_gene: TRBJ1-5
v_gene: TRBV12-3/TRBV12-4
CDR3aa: CASTREGNQPQHF

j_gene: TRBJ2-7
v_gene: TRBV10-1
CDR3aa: CASSEVSGGPLAQQYF

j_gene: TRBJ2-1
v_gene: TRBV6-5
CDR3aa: CASSYRGTQDEQFF

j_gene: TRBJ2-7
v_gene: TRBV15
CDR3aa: CATSRVTSGSYEQYF

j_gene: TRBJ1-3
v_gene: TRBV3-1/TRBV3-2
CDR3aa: CASSQGNPGDGYGNTIYF

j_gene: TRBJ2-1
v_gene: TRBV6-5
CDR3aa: CASSSTSGRVIKEQFF

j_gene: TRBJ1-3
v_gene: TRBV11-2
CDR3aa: CASSLNPGQGDTIYF

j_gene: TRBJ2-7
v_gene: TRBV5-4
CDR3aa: CASSSTGTTYYEQYF

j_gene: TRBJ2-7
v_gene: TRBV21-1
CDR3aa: CASSPKGLAGVRNEQYF

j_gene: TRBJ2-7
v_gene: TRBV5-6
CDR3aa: CASSPPTTDYEQYF

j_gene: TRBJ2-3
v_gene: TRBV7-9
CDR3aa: CASAGGKDTQYF

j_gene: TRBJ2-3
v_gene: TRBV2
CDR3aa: CASRRRGSTDTQYF

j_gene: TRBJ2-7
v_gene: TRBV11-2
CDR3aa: CASSLETSGSYEQYF

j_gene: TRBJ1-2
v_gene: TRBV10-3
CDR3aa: CAISDTTSDRGIDYGYTF

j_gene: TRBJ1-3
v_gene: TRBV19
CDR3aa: CASSRQRSSGNTIYF

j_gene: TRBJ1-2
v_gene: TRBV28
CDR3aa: CASRKTGMMYGYTF

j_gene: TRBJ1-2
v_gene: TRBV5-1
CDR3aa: CASSTGQGDFYGYTF

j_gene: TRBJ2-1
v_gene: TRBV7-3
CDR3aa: CASSEMRLADYNEQFF

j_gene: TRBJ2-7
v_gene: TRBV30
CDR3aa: CAWSVALAGEQYF

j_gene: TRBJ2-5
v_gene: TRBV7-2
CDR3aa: CASSSSGETQYF

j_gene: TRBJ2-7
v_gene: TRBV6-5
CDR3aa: CASWGGDEQYF

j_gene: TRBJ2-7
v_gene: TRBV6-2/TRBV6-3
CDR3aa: CASSSTVLHEQYF

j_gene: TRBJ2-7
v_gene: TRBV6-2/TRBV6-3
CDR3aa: CASSYSRGGLSTYHYEQYF

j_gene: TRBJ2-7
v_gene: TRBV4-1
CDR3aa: CASSLNLRGEQYF

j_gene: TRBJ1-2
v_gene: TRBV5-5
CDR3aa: CASSLGVRGENGYTF

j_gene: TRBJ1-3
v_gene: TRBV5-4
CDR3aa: CASSLRQFSSGNTIYF

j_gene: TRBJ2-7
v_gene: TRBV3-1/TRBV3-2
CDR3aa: CASSQELEDRNRFSYEQYF

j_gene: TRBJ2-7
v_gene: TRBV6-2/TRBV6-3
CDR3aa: CASSSTLAGGLYEQYF

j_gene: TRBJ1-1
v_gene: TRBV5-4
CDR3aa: CASSLEREAFF